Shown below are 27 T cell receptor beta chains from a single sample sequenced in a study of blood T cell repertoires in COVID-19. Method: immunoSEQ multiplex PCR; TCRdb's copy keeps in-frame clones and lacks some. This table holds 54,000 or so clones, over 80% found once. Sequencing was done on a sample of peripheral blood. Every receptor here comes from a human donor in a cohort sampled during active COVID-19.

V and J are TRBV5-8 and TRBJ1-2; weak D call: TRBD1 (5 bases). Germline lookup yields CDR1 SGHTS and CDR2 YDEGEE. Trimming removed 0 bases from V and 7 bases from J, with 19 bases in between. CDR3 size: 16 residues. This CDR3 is CASSLEKGLRGSGYTF. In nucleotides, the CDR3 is TGTGCCAGCAGCTTGGAAAAGGGTCTCCGGGGGAGTGGCTACACCTTC.

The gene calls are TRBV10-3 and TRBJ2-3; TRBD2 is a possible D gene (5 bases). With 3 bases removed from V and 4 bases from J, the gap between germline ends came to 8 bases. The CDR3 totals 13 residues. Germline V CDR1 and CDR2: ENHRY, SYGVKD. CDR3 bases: TGTGCCATCAGTGACGTCGGGGCAGATACGCAGTATTTT. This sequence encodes CAISDVGADTQYF.

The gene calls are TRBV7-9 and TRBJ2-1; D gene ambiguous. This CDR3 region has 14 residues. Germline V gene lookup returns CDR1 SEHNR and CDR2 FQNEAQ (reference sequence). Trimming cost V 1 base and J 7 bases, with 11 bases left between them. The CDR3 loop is CASSLVSGFNEQFF. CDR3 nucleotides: TGTGCCAGCAGCTTAGTCTCCGGGTTTAATGAGCAGTTCTTC. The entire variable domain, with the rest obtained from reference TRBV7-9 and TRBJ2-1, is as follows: DTGVSQNPRHKITKRGQNVTFRCDPISEHNRLYWYRQTLGQGPEFLTYFQNEAQLEKSRLLSDRFSAERPKGSFSTLEIQRTEQGDSAMYLCASSLVSGFNEQFFGPGTRLTVL.

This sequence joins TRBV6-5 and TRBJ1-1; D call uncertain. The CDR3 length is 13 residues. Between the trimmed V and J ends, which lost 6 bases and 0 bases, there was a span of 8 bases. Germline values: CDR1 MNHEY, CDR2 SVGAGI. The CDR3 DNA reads TGTGCCAGCAGCGGTCGAATGAACACTGAAGCTTTCTTT. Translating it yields CASSGRMNTEAFF.

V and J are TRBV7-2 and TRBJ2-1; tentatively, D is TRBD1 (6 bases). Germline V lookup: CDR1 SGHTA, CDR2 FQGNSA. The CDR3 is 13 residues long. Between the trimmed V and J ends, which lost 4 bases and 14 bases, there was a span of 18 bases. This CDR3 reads CASSSPKDSPKFF. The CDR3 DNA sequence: TGTGCCAGCAGCTCCCCTAAGGACAGTCCGAAGTTCTTC. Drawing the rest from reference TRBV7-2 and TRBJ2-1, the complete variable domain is GAGVSQSPSNKVTEKGKDVELRCDPISGHTALYWYRQSLGQGLEFLIYFQGNSAPDKSGLPSDRFSAERTGGSVSTLTIQRTQQEDSAVYLCASSSPKDSPKFFGPGTRLTVL.

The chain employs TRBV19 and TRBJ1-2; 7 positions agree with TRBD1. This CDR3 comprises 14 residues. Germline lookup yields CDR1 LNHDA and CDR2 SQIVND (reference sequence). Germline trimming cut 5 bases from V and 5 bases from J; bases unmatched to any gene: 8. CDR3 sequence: CASSASTGRYGYTF. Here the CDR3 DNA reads TGTGCCAGTAGTGCATCGACAGGGAGGTATGGCTACACCTTC.

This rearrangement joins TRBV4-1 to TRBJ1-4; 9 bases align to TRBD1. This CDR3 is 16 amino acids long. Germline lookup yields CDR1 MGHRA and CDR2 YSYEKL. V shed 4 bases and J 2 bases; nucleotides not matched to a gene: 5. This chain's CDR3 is CASSRGQGGTNEKLFF. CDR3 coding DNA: TGCGCCAGCAGCCGGGGACAGGGTGGGACTAATGAAAAACTGTTTTTT.

The CDR3 spells CASIGGREAFF. The CDR3 coding sequence is TGCGCCAGCATCGGTGGGAGGGAAGCTTTCTTT. The chain joins TRBV5-1 to TRBJ1-1; D is undetermined. This CDR3 region has 11 residues. The germline V and J ends were trimmed by 6 bases and 8 bases, with 11 bases remaining between them. CDR1 and CDR2 from the germline V gene are SGHRS and YFSETQ.

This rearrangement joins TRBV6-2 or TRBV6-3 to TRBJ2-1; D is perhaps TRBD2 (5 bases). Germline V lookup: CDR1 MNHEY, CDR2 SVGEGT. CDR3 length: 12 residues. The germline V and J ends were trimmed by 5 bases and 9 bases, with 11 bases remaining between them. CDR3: CASSLWRAEQFF. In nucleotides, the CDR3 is TGTGCCAGCAGTCTCTGGCGGGCTGAGCAGTTCTTC.

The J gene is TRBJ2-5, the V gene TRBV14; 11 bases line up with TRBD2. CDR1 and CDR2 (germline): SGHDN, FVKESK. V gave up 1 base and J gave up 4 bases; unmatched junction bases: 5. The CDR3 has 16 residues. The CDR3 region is CASSQGSGLAGETQYF. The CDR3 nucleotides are TGTGCCAGCAGCCAAGGAAGCGGACTAGCGGGAGAGACCCAGTACTTC. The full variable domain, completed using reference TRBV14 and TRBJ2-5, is EAGVTQFPSHSVIEKGQTVTLRCDPISGHDNLYWYRRVMGKEIKFLLHFVKESKQDESGMPNNRFLAERTGGTYSTLKVQPAELEDSGVYFCASSQGSGLAGETQYFGPGTRLLVL.

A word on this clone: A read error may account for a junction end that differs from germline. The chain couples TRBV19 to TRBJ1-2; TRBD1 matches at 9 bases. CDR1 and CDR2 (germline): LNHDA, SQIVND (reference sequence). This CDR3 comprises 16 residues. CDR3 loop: CASSSWDRDYNDGYTF. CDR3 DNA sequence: TGTGCCAGTTCATCTTGGGACAGGGATTATAACGATGGCTACACCTTC. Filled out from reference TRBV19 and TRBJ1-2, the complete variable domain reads DGGITQSPKYLFRKEGQNVTLSCEQNLNHDAMYWYRQDPGQGLRLIYYSQIVNDFQKGDIAEGYSVSREKKESFPLTVTSAQKNPTAFYLCASSSWDRDYNDGYTFGSGTRLTVV.

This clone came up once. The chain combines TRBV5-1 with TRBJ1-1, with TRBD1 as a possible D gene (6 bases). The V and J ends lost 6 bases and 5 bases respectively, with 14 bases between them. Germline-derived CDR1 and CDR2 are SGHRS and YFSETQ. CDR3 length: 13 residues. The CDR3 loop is CASNYRVLTEAFF. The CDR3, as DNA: TGCGCCAGCAACTACAGGGTATTAACTGAAGCTTTCTTT.

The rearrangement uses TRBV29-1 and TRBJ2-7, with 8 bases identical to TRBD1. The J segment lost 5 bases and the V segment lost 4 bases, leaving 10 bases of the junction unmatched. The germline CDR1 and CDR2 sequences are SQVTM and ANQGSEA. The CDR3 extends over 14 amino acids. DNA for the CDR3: TGCAGCGTTGTTCTCTGGACAGGGAGCGACGAGCAGTACTTC. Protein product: CSVVLWTGSDEQYF.

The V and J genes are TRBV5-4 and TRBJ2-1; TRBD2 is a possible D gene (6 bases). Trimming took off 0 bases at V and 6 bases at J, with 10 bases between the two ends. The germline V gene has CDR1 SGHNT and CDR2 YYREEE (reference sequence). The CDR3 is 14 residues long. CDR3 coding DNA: TGTGCCAGCAGCTTGGTGCCCGGGGGCAATGAGCAGTTCTTC. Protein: CASSLVPGGNEQFF.

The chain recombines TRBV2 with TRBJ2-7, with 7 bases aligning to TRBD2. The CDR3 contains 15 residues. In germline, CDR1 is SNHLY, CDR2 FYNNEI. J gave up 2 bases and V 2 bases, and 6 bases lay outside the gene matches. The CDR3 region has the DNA TGTGCCAGCAGTGAAAGTGGCGGGGGAACCTACGAGCAGTACTTC. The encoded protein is CASSESGGGTYEQYF.

CDR3 protein: CASSSTGYSNYGYTF. For the CDR3, the DNA is TGTGCCAGCAGTTCCACAGGTTACTCTAACTATGGCTACACCTTC. This rearrangement joins TRBV6-2 or TRBV6-3 to TRBJ1-2, with D possibly matching TRBD1 (5 bases). Germline V gene data show CDR1 as MNHEY and CDR2 as SVGEGT. The CDR3 runs to 15 residues. The V end lost 4 bases, the J end lost 0 bases, and 12 bases lay between the germline ends.

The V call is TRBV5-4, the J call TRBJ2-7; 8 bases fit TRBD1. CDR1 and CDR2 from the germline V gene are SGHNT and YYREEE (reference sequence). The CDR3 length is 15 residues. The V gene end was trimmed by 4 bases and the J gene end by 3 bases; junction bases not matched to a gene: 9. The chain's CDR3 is CASSPDRGSFYEQYF. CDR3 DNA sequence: TGTGCCAGCAGCCCCGACAGGGGCTCATTCTACGAGCAGTACTTC.

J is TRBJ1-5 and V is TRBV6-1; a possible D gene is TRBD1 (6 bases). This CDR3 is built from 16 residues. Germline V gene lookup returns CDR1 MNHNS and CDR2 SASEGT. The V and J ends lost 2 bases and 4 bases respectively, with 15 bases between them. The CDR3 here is CASSEWGSDSNQPQHF. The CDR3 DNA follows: TGTGCCAGCAGTGAATGGGGCTCGGACAGTAATCAGCCCCAGCATTTT.

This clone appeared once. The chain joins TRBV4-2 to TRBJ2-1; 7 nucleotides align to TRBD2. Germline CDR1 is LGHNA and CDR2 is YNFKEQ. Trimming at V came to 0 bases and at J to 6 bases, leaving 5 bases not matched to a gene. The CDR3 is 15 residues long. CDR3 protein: CASSQDWDYPNEQFF. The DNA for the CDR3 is TGTGCCAGCAGCCAAGATTGGGACTACCCCAATGAGCAGTTCTTC.

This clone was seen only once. This CDR3 is CASSSTGVNYGYTF. In DNA form, the CDR3 reads TGTGCCAGCAGCTCGACAGGGGTGAACTATGGCTACACCTTC. The chain carries TRBV13 and TRBJ1-2, with 8 bases that match TRBD1. Trimming took 4 bases from V and 2 from J; bases not matched to a gene: 3. This CDR3 spans 14 amino acids. CDR1 and CDR2 from the germline V gene are PRHDT and FYEKMQ (reference sequence). Full variable domain (remainder filled in from reference TRBV13 and TRBJ1-2): AAGVIQSPRHLIKEKRETATLKCYPIPRHDTVYWYQQGPGQDPQFLISFYEKMQSDKGSIPDRFSAQQFSDYHSELNMSSLELGDSALYFCASSSTGVNYGYTFGSGTRLTVV.

The CDR3 loop is CASRRYGGRASSDTQYF. CDR3 nucleotides: TGCGCCAGCAGGAGATATGGCGGGAGGGCCTCTTCAGATACGCAGTATTTT. The genes are TRBV5-1 and TRBJ2-3; 9 nucleotides agree with TRBD2. The CDR3 is 17 amino acids. Germline V gene lookup returns CDR1 SGHRS and CDR2 YFSETQ. The V gene end was trimmed by 5 bases and the J gene end by 4 bases; junction bases not matched to a gene: 14. Full variable domain (rest looked up from reference TRBV5-1 and TRBJ2-3): KAGVTQTPRYLIKTRGQQVTLSCSPISGHRSVSWYQQTPGQGLQFLFEYFSETQRNKGNFPGRFSGRQFSNSRSEMNVSTLELGDSALYLCASRRYGGRASSDTQYFGPGTRLTVL.

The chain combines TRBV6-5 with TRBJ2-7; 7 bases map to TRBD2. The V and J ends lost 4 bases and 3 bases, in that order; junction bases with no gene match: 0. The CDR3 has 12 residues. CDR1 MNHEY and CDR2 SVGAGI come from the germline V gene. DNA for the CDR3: TGTGCCAGCAGTTGGACTAGCTACGAGCAGTACTTC. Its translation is CASSWTSYEQYF.

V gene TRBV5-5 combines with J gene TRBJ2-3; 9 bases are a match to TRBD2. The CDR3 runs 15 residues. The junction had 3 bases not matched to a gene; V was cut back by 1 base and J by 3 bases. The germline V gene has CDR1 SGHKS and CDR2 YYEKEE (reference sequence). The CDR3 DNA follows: TGTGCCAGCAGCTTGATAAGCGGGGGGACAGATACGCAGTATTTT. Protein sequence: CASSLISGGTDTQYF.

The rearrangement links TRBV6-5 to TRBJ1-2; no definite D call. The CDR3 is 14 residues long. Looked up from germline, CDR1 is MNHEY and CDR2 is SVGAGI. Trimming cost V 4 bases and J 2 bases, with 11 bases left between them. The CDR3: CASSSPGGNYGYTF. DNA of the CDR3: TGTGCCAGCAGTTCCCCGGGAGGAAACTATGGCTACACCTTC.

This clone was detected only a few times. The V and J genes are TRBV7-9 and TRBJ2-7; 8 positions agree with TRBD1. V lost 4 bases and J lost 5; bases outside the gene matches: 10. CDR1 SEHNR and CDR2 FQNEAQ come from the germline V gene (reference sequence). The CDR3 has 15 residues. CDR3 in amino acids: CASSSTRVDRDEQYF. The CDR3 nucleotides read TGTGCCAGCAGCTCCACGCGGGTGGACAGGGACGAGCAGTACTTC.

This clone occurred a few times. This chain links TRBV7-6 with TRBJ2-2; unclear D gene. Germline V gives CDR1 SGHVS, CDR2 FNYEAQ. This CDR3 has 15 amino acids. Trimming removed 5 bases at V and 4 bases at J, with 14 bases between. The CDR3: CASSLLAEVTGELFF. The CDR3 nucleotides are TGTGCCAGCAGCCTCCTCGCTGAGGTCACCGGGGAGCTGTTTTTT.

The CDR3 loop reads CASSLDSGQGFNQPQHF. The CDR3 region has the DNA TGTGCCAGCAGCTTAGATTCCGGGCAGGGGTTTAATCAGCCCCAGCATTTT. The chain uses TRBV7-8 and TRBJ1-5; a weak D match, TRBD1 (6 bases). This CDR3 contains 17 residues. Germline CDR1 and CDR2: SGHVS and FQNEAQ. Trimming removed 1 base at V and 4 bases at J, with 17 bases between.